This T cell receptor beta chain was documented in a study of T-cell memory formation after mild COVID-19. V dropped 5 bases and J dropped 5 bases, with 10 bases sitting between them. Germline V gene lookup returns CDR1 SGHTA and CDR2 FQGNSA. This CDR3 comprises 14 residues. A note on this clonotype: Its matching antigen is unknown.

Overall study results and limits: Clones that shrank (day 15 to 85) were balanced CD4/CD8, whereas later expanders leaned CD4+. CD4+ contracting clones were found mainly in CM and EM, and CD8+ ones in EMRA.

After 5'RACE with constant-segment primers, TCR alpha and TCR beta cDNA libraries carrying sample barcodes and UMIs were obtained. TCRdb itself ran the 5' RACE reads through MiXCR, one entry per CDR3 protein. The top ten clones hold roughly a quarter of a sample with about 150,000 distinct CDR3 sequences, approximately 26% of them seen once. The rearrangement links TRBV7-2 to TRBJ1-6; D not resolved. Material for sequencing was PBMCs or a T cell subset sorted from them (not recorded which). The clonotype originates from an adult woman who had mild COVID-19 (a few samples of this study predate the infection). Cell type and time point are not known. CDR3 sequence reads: CASSGIGHNSPLHF. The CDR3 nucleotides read TGTGCCAGCAGCGGGATTGGACATAATTCACCCCTCCACTTT.